The subject of this entry is one T cell receptor beta chain. Its antigen target is currently unknown. No much larger clonotype is one base removed from it; base qualities were not supplied. The library was built by means of the immunoSEQ multiplex PCR assay. Per the authors' processing: A statistical classification framework was built for diagnosing cytomegalovirus status from the catalog of TCR beta chain sequences. TCRdb limited this immuneACCESS table to in-frame rearrangements with V and J called. A share of clones is missing; checked studies link under half to unresolved V genes, and the rest is unexplained. D and trimming were read from the DNA, whereas the V and J calls and clone size are those reported in that table. For this sample the table gives about 110,000 clones, of which 95% were detected only once. The top ten constitute roughly 0.67% of the sample. The CDR3 holds 16 amino acids from the cysteine to the phenylalanine. Only the CDR3 DNA stays, 48 bases, in frame from base 1. V is cut back by 2 bases and J by 6 bases, with 4 bases in the junction unmatched. The germline V gene encodes CDR1 SGHTA and CDR2 FQGNSA.

This specimen belongs to a study of cytomegalovirus exposure and HLA in healthy donors (dated by TCRdb to the late 2010s). With regard to the full study: According to a later analysis, one platform produced both the 120 validation repertoires and the 666 repertoires of the first cohort. The study was designed to test whether signatures of past pathogen exposure could be identified by cataloging public T cell receptors. Besides the first cohort of approximately 710 subjects, a separate validation cohort made up of 120 or so different subjects was used. To predict cytomegalovirus infection status, the study combined high-throughput TCR immunosequencing, statistical association of individual TCRs with disease status, and machine learning.

The donors were included in the validation cohort of some 120 subjects, a group kept apart from the roughly 610-subject first cohort. Study-wide findings and limitations: According to the authors, the approach could potentially be generalized to other disease states and immunological phenotypes. The study listed 164 TCR beta chains as associated with cytomegalovirus. A later analysis lacked HLA typing for the validation cohort, so it scored co-occurrence in that cohort across all 110 or so repertoires. Three of the identified cytomegalovirus-associated TCR beta chains were confirmed in vitro to be specific for cytomegalovirus antigens. In a later analysis, TCRs clustered in the first cohort were found to also tend to co-occur in the roughly 120 validation repertoires, with approximately 93% of cluster scores above 0. The classifier was reported to diagnose cytomegalovirus status with high specificity and sensitivity in both the original cohort and the validation cohort. Across donors, most TCR sequences were observed very rarely, whereas some public TCRs were present in many individuals.

The specimen sequenced was PBMCs. The receptor was isolated from a woman younger than 30 in good health and CMV-seronegative. The sequence is built from TRBV7-2 and TRBJ2-2; TRBD2 fits 12 bases in the junction. For the CDR3, the sequence is CASSLLAGGLAGELFF. The sequence in DNA is TGTGCCAGCAGCTTACTAGCGGGGGGGCTGGCCGGGGAGCTGTTTTTT. With the portions outside the CDR3 filled from the reference TRBV7-2 and TRBJ2-2 genes, the complete variable region becomes GAGVSQSPSNKVTEKGKDVELRCDPISGHTALYWYRQSLGQGLEFLIYFQGNSAPDKSGLPSDRFSAERTGGSVSTLTIQRTQQEDSAVYLCASSLLAGGLAGELFFGEGSRLTVL.